A single sample is the source of the 14 T cell receptor beta chains below, sequenced in a study of Ad26.COV2.S vaccination and SARS-CoV-2 variants. Indicated treatment: around 19 received Ad26.COV2.S at low or high dose, single or two shots; roughly five received placebo; per-sample allocation not given. Vaccine and placebo recipients were sampled on day 63 after the first injection. Here immunoSEQ multiplex PCR was the method, and the copy in TCRdb shows in-frame clones only, minus some. The sample lists about 390,000 clones, approximately 92% occurring once. Source: peripheral blood, taken in a trial of Ad26.COV2.S vaccine versus placebo. The receptors were gathered from a person aged 18 to 65 who received the Ad26.COV2.S COVID-19 vaccine or a placebo.

This chain joins TRBV3-1 (or the pseudogene TRBV3-2) and TRBJ2-1, with TRBD2 matching 9 bases. After removal of 6 bases from V and 2 bases from J, the junction contained 14 bases not matched to a gene. This CDR3 spans 18 amino acids. CDR1 is LGHDT, CDR2 YNNKEL, per germline (reference sequence). CDR3 bases: TGTGCCAGCAGTCAGGAGTTCGGCGCGGGGGGGCCCTACAATGAGCAGTTCTTC. Translating gives CASSQEFGAGGPYNEQFF.

The chain combines TRBV7-2 with TRBJ1-6, with a tentative D call TRBD1 (5 bases). This CDR3 comprises 14 residues. V was cut by 2 bases and J by 11 bases, with 13 bases left in between. Germline V gene lookup returns CDR1 SGHTA and CDR2 FQGNSA. This chain's CDR3 is CASSLNRGLTPLHF. CDR3 bases: TGTGCCAGCAGCTTAAATAGGGGTTTGACACCCCTCCACTTT.

The CDR3 sequence is CASSQGRGPPYEQYF. The CDR3 nucleotides read TGCGCCAGCAGCCAAGGTCGGGGACCCCCCTACGAGCAGTACTTC. The chain carries TRBV4-3 and TRBJ2-7; D may be TRBD1 or TRBD2 (5 bases each). Trimming pared 1 base from V and 2 bases from J, leaving 12 bases between. The CDR3 extends over 15 amino acids. The germline V gene has CDR1 LGHNA and CDR2 YSLEER.

The V gene is TRBV6-5, the J gene TRBJ2-2; TRBD2 matches at 8 bases. The CDR3 length is 15 residues. The V gene's germline CDR1 is MNHEY and CDR2 SVGAGI. V lost 6 bases, J lost 2 bases, and 5 bases stayed unmatched. The CDR3 here is CASRWTSHNTGELFF. CDR3 coding DNA: TGTGCCAGCAGGTGGACTAGCCATAACACCGGGGAGCTGTTTTTT.

This chain links TRBV2 with TRBJ2-2, with 8 bases that match TRBD1. Trimming removed 4 bases from V and 4 bases from J; junction bases left unmatched: 8. The CDR3 spans 16 residues. Per germline, CDR1 SNHLY and CDR2 FYNNEI. CDR3 loop: CASSGLDRDRTGELFF. The CDR3 DNA reads TGTGCCAGCAGTGGGTTGGACAGGGACCGCACCGGGGAGCTGTTTTTT.

The chain joins TRBV18 to TRBJ1-1; weak D call: TRBD1 (5 bases). Germline V gene sequence: CDR1 KGHSH, CDR2 LQKENI. Trimming left V 4 bases short and J 1 base short, with 13 bases between. CDR3 length: 15 amino acids. CDR3 protein: CASSRTDTGNTEAFF. The CDR3 bases are TGTGCCAGCTCACGCACCGACACAGGGAACACTGAAGCTTTCTTT.

The rearrangement joins TRBV5-1 to TRBJ1-5; D uncertain. The CDR3 covers 16 residues. In germline, CDR1 is SGHRS, CDR2 YFSETQ. Trimming stripped 1 base from V and 6 bases from J, with 17 bases between. The CDR3 DNA is TGCGCCAGCAGCTTGCCAAGAGGACCTGACCCTCAGCCCCAGCATTTT. As protein: CASSLPRGPDPQPQHF.

This clone was detected once. The chain links TRBV30 to TRBJ1-3; D is undetermined. Between the trimmed V and J ends, which lost 1 base and 0 bases, there was a span of 7 bases. Germline lookup yields CDR1 GTSNPN and CDR2 SVGIG (reference sequence). The CDR3 extends over 14 amino acids. CDR3 in amino acids: CAWSEGHSGNTIYF. The CDR3 nucleotides read TGTGCCTGGAGTGAGGGCCACTCTGGAAACACCATATATTTT.

A remark on this clone: At one boundary the junction diverges from the germline segment, which might be a read error. This sequence joins TRBV7-8 and TRBJ1-1, with D possibly TRBD1 on 5 matching bases. Germline CDR1 and CDR2: SGHVS and FQNEAQ. The CDR3 consists of 16 residues. CDR3 sequence reads: CASSLSGGRVKTEAFF. The DNA for the CDR3 is TGTGCCAGCAGCTTATCGGGGGGGAGGGTGAAAACTGAAGCTTTCTTT.

This chain uses TRBV28 with TRBJ1-1; no clear D gene. Looked up from germline, CDR1 is MDHEN and CDR2 is SYDVKM. Trimming took 5 bases from V and 1 from J, leaving 8 bases between them. The CDR3 length is 13 residues. For the CDR3, the DNA is TGTGCCAGCAGTCCGGTCAGGAACACTGAAGCTTTCTTT. Residues: CASSPVRNTEAFF.

As concerns this clone: The same CDR3 also results from other DNA sequences found in this sample. This chain connects TRBV30 to TRBJ2-7; a possible D gene is TRBD2 (5 bases). V was cut by 0 bases and J by 4 bases, with 7 bases left in between. Per germline, CDR1 GTSNPN and CDR2 SVGIG (reference sequence). The CDR3 has 12 amino acids. CDR3 sequence: CAWSVSGYEQYF. As DNA, the CDR3 is TGTGCCTGGAGTGTATCGGGGTACGAGCAGTACTTC.

The genes are TRBV12-3 or TRBV12-4 and TRBJ2-1; D might be TRBD1 (6 bases). The CDR3 has 12 residues. Trimming took 8 bases from V and 6 from J, leaving 11 bases between them. CDR3 DNA: TGTGCCAGCCGTTCCAGGGGCAATGAGCAGTTCTTC. Translated: CASRSRGNEQFF.

The V call is TRBV6-6, the J call TRBJ2-1, with D uncertain. V was clipped by 2 bases and J by 2 bases, with 10 bases between them. In germline, CDR1 is MNHNY, CDR2 SVGAGI (reference sequence). The CDR3 length is 15 residues. This CDR3 reads CASSYSLGPYNEQFF. CDR3 DNA: TGTGCCAGCAGTTACAGTCTTGGTCCCTACAATGAGCAGTTCTTC.

The chain joins TRBV7-9 to TRBJ2-5; TRBD1 aligns across 10 bases. This CDR3 region has 16 residues. V shed 3 bases and J 3 bases; nucleotides not matched to a gene: 7. Germline V CDR1 and CDR2: SEHNR, FQNEAQ (reference sequence). CDR3 region: CASSFLRGQGEETQYF. The CDR3 DNA is TGTGCCAGCAGCTTTTTACGAGGACAGGGGGAAGAGACCCAGTACTTC.